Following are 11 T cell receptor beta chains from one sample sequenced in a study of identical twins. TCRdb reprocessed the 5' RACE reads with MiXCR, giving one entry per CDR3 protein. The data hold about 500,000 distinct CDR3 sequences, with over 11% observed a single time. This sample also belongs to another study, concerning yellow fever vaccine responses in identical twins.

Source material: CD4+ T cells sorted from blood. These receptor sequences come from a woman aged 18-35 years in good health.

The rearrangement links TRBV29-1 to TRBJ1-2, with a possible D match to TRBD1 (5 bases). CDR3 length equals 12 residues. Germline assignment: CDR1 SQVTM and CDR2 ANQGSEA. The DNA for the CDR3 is TGCAGGCTAGACAGTGCAAACTATGGCTACACCTTC. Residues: CRLDSANYGYTF. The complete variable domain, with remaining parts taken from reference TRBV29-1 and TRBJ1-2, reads SAVISQKPSRDICQRGTSLTIQCQVDSQVTMMFWYRQQPGQSLTLIATANQGSEATYESGFVIDKFPISRPNLTFSTLTVSNMSPEDSSIYLCRLDSANYGYTFGSGTRLTVV.

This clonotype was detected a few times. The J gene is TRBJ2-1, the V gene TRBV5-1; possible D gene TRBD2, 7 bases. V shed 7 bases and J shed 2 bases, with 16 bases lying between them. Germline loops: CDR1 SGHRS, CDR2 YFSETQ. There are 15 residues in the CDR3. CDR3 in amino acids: CASSSGGGPYNEQFF. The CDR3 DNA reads TGCGCCAGCTCGTCTGGGGGGGGGCCCTACAATGAGCAGTTCTTC. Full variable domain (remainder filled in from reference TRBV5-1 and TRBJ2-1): KAGVTQTPRYLIKTRGQQVTLSCSPISGHRSVSWYQQTPGQGLQFLFEYFSETQRNKGNFPGRFSGRQFSNSRSEMNVSTLELGDSALYLCASSSGGGPYNEQFFGPGTRLTVL.

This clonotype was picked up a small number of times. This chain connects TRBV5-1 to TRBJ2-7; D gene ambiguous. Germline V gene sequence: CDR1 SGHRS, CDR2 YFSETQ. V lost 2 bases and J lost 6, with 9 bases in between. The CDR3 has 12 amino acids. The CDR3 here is CASSLPGPEQYF. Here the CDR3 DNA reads TGCGCCAGCAGCTTACCGGGTCCCGAGCAGTACTTC.

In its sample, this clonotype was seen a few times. CDR3 DNA sequence: TGCGCCAGCAGCTTGTTTTCGGCTAGCGGGTACGAGCAGTACTTC. This encodes CASSLFSASGYEQYF. The chain carries TRBV5-1 and TRBJ2-7; 8 nucleotides line up with TRBD2. Germline trimming cut 1 base from V and 4 bases from J; bases unmatched to any gene: 7. From germline, CDR1 is SGHRS and CDR2 YFSETQ. CDR3 length: 15 residues.

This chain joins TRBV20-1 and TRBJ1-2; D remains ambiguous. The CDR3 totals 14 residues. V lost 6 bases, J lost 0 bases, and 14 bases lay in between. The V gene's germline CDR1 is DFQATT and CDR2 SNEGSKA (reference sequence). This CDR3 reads CSARGHGTNYGYTF. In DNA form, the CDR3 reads TGCAGTGCGCGCGGGCACGGCACTAACTATGGCTACACCTTC.

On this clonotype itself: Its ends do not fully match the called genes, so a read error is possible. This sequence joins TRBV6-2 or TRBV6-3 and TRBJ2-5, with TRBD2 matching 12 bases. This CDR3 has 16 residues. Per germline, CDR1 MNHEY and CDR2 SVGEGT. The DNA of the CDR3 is TGTGCTAGCAGTTACTCAGGACTAGCGGGGCAAGAGACCCAGTACTTC. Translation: CASSYSGLAGQETQYF.

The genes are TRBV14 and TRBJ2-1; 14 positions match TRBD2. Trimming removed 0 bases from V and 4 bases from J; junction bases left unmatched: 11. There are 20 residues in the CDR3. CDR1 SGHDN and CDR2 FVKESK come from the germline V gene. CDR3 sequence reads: CASSQDRAGTSGSRYNEQFF. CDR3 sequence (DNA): TGTGCCAGCAGCCAAGATCGGGCCGGGACTAGCGGGAGCCGGTACAATGAGCAGTTCTTC.

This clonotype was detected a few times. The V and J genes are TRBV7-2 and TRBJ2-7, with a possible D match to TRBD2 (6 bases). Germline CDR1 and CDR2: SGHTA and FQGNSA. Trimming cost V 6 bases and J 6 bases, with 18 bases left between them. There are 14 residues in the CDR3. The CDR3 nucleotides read TGTGCCAGCAGTATAATGTGGGAGGCTGGCGAGCAGTACTTC. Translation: CASSIMWEAGEQYF. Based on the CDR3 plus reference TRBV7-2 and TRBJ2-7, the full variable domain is GAGVSQSPSNKVTEKGKDVELRCDPISGHTALYWYRQSLGQGLEFLIYFQGNSAPDKSGLPSDRFSAERTGGSVSTLTIQRTQQEDSAVYLCASSIMWEAGEQYFGPGTRLTVT.

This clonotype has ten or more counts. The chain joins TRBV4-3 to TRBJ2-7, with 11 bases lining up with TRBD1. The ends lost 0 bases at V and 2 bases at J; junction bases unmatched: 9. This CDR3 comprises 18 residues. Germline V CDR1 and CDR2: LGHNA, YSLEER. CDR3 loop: CASSQDFLGTGGTYEQYF. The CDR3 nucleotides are TGCGCCAGCAGCCAAGATTTTTTGGGGACAGGGGGTACCTACGAGCAGTACTTC.

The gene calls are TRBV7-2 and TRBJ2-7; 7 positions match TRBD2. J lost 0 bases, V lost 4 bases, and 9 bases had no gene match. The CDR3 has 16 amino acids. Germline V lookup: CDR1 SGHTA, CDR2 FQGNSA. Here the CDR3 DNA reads TGTGCCAGCAGCTCCCGCGGAGCGGGACTCTCCTACGAGCAGTACTTC. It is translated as CASSSRGAGLSYEQYF.

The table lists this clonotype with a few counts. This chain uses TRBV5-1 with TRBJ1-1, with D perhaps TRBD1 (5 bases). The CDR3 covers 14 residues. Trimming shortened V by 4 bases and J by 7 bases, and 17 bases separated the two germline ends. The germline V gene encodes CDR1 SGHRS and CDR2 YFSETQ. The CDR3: CASSPTRAGSEAFF. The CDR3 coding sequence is TGCGCCAGCAGCCCCACCCGCGCAGGGAGTGAAGCTTTCTTT.